Presented here are 10 T cell receptor beta chains from one specimen sequenced in a study. In TCRdb, the 5' RACE reads were re-called with MiXCR into one record per CDR3 protein. Among about 62,000 distinct CDR3 sequences, more than 25% were seen once, and the ten largest hold 2% to 2.5%. The sample consisted of tumor-infiltrating naive CD4+ T cells sorted from the breast tumor. Subset meaning: naive CD4+ T cells, CD4+CD45RA+CD25-. Source of these receptors: a female donor with breast cancer.

The sample holds many counts of this clonotype. This chain uses TRBV20-1 with TRBJ1-1; TRBD1 is a possible D gene (6 bases). The germline gives CDR1 DFQATT, CDR2 SNEGSKA (reference sequence). The V end lost 1 base, the J end lost 3 bases, and 9 bases lay between the germline ends. The CDR3 is made up of 13 amino acids. The CDR3, as DNA: TGCAGTGCTAGAGCGGGACAACACACTGAAGCTTTCTTT. Translation: CSARAGQHTEAFF.

This chain links TRBV12-3 or TRBV12-4 with TRBJ2-2; 10 bases align to TRBD2. The V and J ends lost 4 bases and 4 bases, in that order; junction bases with no gene match: 6. This CDR3 is built from 16 residues. The DNA of the CDR3 is TGTGCCAGCAGTTGGCTAGCGGGAGCCAGCACCGGGGAGCTGTTTTTT. Protein product: CASSWLAGASTGELFF.

The J gene is TRBJ1-3, the V gene TRBV7-6; no clear D. V was cut by 4 bases and J by 0 bases, with 13 bases left in between. The CDR3 covers 16 residues. Germline values: CDR1 SGHVS, CDR2 FNYEAQ. The CDR3 reads CASSSDVIDSGNTIYF. For the CDR3, the DNA is TGTGCCAGCAGCTCGGACGTAATTGACTCTGGAAACACCATATATTTT.

The V gene is TRBV9, the J gene TRBJ2-7; D possibly uses TRBD1 or TRBD2 (5 bases each). The CDR3 has 15 amino acids. With 3 bases removed from V and 0 bases from J, the gap between germline ends came to 13 bases. The germline CDR1 and CDR2 sequences are SGDLS and YYNGEE. The CDR3 here is CASSADGTPSYEQYF. CDR3 sequence (DNA): TGTGCCAGCAGCGCGGACGGGACGCCCTCCTACGAGCAGTACTTC. The full variable domain, completed using reference TRBV9 and TRBJ2-7, is DSGVTQTPKHLITATGQRVTLRCSPRSGDLSVYWYQQSLDQGLQFLIQYYNGEERAKGNILERFSAQQFPDLHSELNLSSLELGDSALYFCASSADGTPSYEQYFGPGTRLTVT.

This clonotype was seen a handful of times. This rearrangement joins TRBV20-1 to TRBJ1-5, with 9 bases lining up with TRBD1. CDR1 and CDR2 from the germline V gene are DFQATT and SNEGSKA (reference sequence). The V gene end was trimmed by 5 bases and the J gene end by 6 bases; junction bases not matched to a gene: 5. This CDR3 spans 13 amino acids. The CDR3 coding sequence is TGCAGTGCTCCGGGACAGGGTCGTCAGCCCCAGCATTTT. It yields the protein CSAPGQGRQPQHF.

This clonotype was counted at least ten times. The chain carries TRBV20-1 and TRBJ2-5, with D tentatively TRBD1 or TRBD2 (6 bases each). The V end was cut by 6 bases, the J end by 2 bases, with 13 bases between. CDR1 and CDR2 (germline): DFQATT, SNEGSKA (reference sequence). This CDR3 is built from 13 residues. The CDR3 DNA reads as TGCAGTGCCCCCGGCGGGACACAAGAGACCCAGTACTTC. Translated, it gives CSAPGGTQETQYF.

The rearrangement links TRBV3-1 to TRBJ1-2; D unclear. V was cut by 1 base and J by 8 bases, with 11 bases left in between. In germline, CDR1 is LGHDT, CDR2 YNNKEL (reference sequence). The CDR3 runs to 13 residues. CDR3 loop: CASSQGTIGGYTF. CDR3 bases: TGTGCCAGCAGCCAAGGGACGATCGGGGGCTACACCTTC. Complete variable domain (other parts from reference TRBV3-1 and TRBJ1-2): DTAVSQTPKYLVTQMGNDKSIKCEQNLGHDTMYWYKQDSKKFLKIMFSYNNKELIINETVPNRFSPKSPDKAHLNLHINSLELGDSAVYFCASSQGTIGGYTFGSGTRLTVV.

The table lists this clonotype with a few counts. The chain couples TRBV7-2 to TRBJ2-7; weak D call: TRBD1 (6 bases). Germline CDR1 SGHTA, CDR2 FQGNSA. Trimming shortened V by 1 base and J by 6 bases, and 10 bases separated the two germline ends. The CDR3 runs to 13 residues. CDR3 residues: CASSLGPGVEQYF. Here the CDR3 DNA reads TGTGCCAGCAGCTTAGGGCCAGGGGTCGAGCAGTACTTC. Combining the CDR3 with reference TRBV7-2 and TRBJ2-7 gives the whole variable domain GAGVSQSPSNKVTEKGKDVELRCDPISGHTALYWYRQSLGQGLEFLIYFQGNSAPDKSGLPSDRFSAERTGGSVSTLTIQRTQQEDSAVYLCASSLGPGVEQYFGPGTRLTVT.

This clonotype was counted only a few times. The junction departs from the called germline gene at one end, perhaps through a read error. J is TRBJ1-1 and V is TRBV7-9; D unresolved. The CDR3 consists of 14 residues. Germline lookup yields CDR1 SEHNR and CDR2 FQNEAQ (reference sequence). CDR3 protein: CASSLYSGNIEAFF. In nucleotides, the CDR3 is TGTGCCAGCAGCTTATATTCGGGGAACATTGAAGCTTTCTTT.

The chain recombines TRBV25-1 with TRBJ2-1; D not certain. CDR1 is MGHDK, CDR2 SYGVNS, per germline. Trimming took 3 bases from V and 1 from J, leaving 7 bases between them. The CDR3 loop spans 14 amino acids. DNA of the CDR3: TGTGCCAGCAGTGATAAAGGGTCCTACAATGAGCAGTTCTTC. Encoded protein: CASSDKGSYNEQFF.